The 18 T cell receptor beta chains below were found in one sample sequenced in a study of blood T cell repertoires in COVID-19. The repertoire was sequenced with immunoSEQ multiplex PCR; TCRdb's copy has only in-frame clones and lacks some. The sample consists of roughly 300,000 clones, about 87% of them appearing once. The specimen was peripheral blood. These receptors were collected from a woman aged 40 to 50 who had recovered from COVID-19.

In DNA form, the CDR3 reads TGTGCCAGCAGCGTTGTCTGGGGCGACAACACTGAAGCTTTCTTT. Its protein product is CASSVVWGDNTEAFF. V and J are TRBV5-4 and TRBJ1-1; TRBD1 is a possible D gene (5 bases). Germline CDR1 is SGHNT and CDR2 is YYREEE (reference sequence). V was trimmed by 4 bases and J by 2 bases, leaving 15 bases between them. The length of the CDR3 is 15 residues. Combining the CDR3 with reference TRBV5-4 and TRBJ1-1 gives the whole variable domain ETGVTQSPTHLIKTRGQQVTLRCSSQSGHNTVSWYQQALGQGPQFIFQYYREEENGRGNFPPRFSGLQFPNYSSELNVNALELDDSALYLCASSVVWGDNTEAFFGQGTRLTVV.

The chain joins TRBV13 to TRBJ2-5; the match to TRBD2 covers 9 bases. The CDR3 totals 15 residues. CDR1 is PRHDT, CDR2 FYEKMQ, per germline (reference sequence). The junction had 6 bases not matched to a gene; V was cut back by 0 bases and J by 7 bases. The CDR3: CASSLGAGGPGTQYF. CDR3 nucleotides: TGTGCCAGCAGCTTAGGCGCGGGGGGGCCCGGGACCCAGTACTTC.

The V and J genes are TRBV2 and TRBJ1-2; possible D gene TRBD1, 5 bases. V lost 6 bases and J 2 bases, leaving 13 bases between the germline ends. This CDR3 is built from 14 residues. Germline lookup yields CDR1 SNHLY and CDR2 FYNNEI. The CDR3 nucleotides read TGTGCCAGCAGCGACAGACTGTTAAACTATGGCTACACCTTC. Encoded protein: CASSDRLLNYGYTF.

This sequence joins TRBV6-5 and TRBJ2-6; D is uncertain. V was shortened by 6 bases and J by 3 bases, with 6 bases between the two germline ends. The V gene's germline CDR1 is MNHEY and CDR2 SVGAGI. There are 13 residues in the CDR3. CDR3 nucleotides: TGTGCCAGCAGCCTAGGTGGGGCCAACGTCCTGACTTTC. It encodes CASSLGGANVLTF.

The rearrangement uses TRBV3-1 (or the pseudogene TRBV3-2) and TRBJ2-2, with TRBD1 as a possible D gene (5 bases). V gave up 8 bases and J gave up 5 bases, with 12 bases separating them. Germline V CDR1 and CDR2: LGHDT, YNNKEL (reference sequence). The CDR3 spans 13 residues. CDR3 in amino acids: CASQGILTGELFF. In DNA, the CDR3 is TGTGCCAGCCAGGGAATTCTAACCGGGGAGCTGTTTTTT.

In DNA, the CDR3 is TGTGCCAGTAGTGCCATAACAGGGACCTTCAATGAAAAACTGTTTTTT. Its translation: CASSAITGTFNEKLFF. This rearrangement joins TRBV19 to TRBJ1-4; TRBD1 might be the D (6 bases). The CDR3 consists of 16 residues. Germline V gene sequence: CDR1 LNHDA, CDR2 SQIVND (reference sequence). Trimming left V 5 bases short and J 5 bases short, with 18 bases between.

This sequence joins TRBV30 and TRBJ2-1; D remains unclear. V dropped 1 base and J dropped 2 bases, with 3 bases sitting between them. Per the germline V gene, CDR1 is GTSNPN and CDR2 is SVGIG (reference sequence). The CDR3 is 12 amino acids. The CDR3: CAWSAAYNEQFF. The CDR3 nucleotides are TGTGCCTGGAGTGCAGCCTACAATGAGCAGTTCTTC.

The CDR3 is CASSYSRVTAVNTIYF. The CDR3 DNA reads as TGTGCCAGCAGTTACTCCAGGGTAACCGCCGTGAACACCATATATTTT. The V call is TRBV6-5, the J call TRBJ1-3; weak D call: TRBD1 (5 bases). Deletions cut 0 bases from V and 7 bases from J, with 16 bases between. CDR1 and CDR2 from the germline V gene are MNHEY and SVGAGI. The CDR3 has 16 residues.

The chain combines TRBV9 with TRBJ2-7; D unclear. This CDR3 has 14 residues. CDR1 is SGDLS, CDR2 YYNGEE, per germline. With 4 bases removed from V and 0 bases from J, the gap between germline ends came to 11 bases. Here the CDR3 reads CASSPQVSSYEQYF. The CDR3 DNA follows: TGTGCCAGCAGCCCTCAGGTTAGCTCCTACGAGCAGTACTTC. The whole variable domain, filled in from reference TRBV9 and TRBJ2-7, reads DSGVTQTPKHLITATGQRVTLRCSPRSGDLSVYWYQQSLDQGLQFLIQYYNGEERAKGNILERFSAQQFPDLHSELNLSSLELGDSALYFCASSPQVSSYEQYFGPGTRLTVT.

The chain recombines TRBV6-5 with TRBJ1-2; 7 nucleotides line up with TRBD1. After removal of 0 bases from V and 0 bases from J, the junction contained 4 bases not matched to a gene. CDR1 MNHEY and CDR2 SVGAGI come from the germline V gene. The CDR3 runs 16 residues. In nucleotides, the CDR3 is TGTGCCAGCAGTTACTCGGGGACAGAGGCTAACTATGGCTACACCTTC. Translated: CASSYSGTEANYGYTF.

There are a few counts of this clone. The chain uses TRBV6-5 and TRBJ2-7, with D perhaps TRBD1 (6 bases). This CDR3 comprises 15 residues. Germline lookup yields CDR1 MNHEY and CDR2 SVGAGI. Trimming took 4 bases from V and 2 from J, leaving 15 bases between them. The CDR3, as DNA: TGTGCCAGCAGTTCTCATGCCGCAGGGGCCTACGAGCAGTACTTC. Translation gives CASSSHAAGAYEQYF.

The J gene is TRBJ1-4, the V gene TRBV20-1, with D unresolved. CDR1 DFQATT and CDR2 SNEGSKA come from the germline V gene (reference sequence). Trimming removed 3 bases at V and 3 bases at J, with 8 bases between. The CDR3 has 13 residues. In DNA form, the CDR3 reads TGCAGTGCTAGTAGAGGTTCTAATGAAAAACTGTTTTTT. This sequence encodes CSASRGSNEKLFF.

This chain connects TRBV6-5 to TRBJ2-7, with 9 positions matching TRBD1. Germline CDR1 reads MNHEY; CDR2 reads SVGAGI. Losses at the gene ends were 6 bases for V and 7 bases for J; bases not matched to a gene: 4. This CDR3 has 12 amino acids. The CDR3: CASRQGAWEQYF. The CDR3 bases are TGTGCCAGCAGACAGGGGGCTTGGGAGCAGTACTTC.

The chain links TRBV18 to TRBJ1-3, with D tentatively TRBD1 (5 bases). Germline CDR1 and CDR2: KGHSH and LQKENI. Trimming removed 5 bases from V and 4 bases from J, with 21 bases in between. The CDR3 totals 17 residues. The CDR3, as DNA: TGTGCCAGCTCAGCAAAACCGGGACTGAGCGGGGGAAACACCATATATTTT. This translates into CASSAKPGLSGGNTIYF.

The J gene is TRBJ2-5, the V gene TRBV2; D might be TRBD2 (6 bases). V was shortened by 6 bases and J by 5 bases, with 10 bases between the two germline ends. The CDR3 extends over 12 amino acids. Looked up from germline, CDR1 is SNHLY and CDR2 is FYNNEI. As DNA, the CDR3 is TGTGCCAGCAGGGTAGGGAGGGAGACCCAGTACTTC. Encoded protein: CASRVGRETQYF.

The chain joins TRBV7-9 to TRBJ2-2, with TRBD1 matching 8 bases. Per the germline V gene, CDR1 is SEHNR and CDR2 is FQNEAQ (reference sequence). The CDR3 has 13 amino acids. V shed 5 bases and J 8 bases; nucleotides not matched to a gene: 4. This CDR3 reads CASSTDRVGELFF. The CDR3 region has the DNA TGTGCCAGCAGCACGGACAGGGTGGGGGAGCTGTTTTTT.

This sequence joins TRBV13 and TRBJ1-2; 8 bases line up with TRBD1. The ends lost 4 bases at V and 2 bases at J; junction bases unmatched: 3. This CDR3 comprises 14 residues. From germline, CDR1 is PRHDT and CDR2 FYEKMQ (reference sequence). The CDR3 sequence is CASSYGTGNYGYTF. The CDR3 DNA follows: TGTGCCAGCAGCTACGGGACAGGCAACTATGGCTACACCTTC.

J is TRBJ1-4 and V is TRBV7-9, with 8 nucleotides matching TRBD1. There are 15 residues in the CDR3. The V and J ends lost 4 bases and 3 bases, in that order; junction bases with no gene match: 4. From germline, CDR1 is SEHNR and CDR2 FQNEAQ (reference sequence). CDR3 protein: CASSSRGRSNEKLFF. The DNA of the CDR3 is TGTGCCAGCAGCTCCAGGGGGCGGTCTAATGAAAAACTGTTTTTT. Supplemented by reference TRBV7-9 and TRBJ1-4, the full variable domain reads DTGVSQNPRHKITKRGQNVTFRCDPISEHNRLYWYRQTLGQGPEFLTYFQNEAQLEKSRLLSDRFSAERPKGSFSTLEIQRTEQGDSAMYLCASSSRGRSNEKLFFGSGTQLSVL.